The present T cell receptor beta chain was sequenced within a study of technical replicates of blood from a handful of donors. Only in-frame clones appear in the TCRdb table, and some are missing; sequencing was by immunoSEQ multiplex PCR. The table records some 87,000 clones, approximately 93% of them present only once. Trimming removed 5 bases at V and 2 bases at J, with 13 bases between. The V gene's germline CDR1 is SGHAT and CDR2 FQNNGV. The CDR3 length is 14 residues. The V and J genes are TRBV11-2 and TRBJ2-7, with D perhaps TRBD2 (5 bases). Sequencing was done on a sample of T cells isolated from PBMCs. The TCR was taken from a human donor in good health. The CDR3 here is CASSPWTETYEQYF. In DNA form, the CDR3 reads TGTGCCAGCAGCCCATGGACTGAAACCTACGAGCAGTACTTC.